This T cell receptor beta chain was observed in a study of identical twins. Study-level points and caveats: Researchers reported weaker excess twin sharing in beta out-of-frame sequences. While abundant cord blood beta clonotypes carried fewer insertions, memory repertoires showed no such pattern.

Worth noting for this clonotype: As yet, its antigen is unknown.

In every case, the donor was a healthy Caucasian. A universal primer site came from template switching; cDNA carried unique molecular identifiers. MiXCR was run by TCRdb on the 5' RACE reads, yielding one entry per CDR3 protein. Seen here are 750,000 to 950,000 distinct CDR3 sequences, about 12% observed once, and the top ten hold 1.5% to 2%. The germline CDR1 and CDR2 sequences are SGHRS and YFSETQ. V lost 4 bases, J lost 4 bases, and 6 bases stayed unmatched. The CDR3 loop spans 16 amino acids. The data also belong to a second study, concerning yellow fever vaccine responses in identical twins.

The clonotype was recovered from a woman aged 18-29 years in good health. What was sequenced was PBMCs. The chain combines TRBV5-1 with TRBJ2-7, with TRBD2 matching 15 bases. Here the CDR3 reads CASSRGLAGGGYEQYF. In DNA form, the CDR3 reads TGCGCCAGCAGCCGGGGACTAGCGGGAGGAGGATACGAGCAGTACTTC.